A single sample gave rise to the 23 T cell receptor beta chains below, sequenced in a study of cytomegalovirus exposure and HLA in healthy donors. The PCR was carried out with 60 Vbeta primers and 13 Jbeta primers. Here immunoSEQ multiplex PCR was the method, and the copy in TCRdb shows in-frame clones only, minus some. The sample includes over 100,000 clones, 55% to 70% of them seen just once. The sample taken for sequencing was PBMCs. These receptors all come from a woman younger than 45 in good health and CMV-seronegative.

The V gene is TRBV28, the J gene TRBJ2-1, with D maybe TRBD1 (5 bases). CDR1 is MDHEN and CDR2 is SYDVKM in the germline V gene. The V end was cut by 3 bases, the J end by 5 bases, with 17 bases between. The CDR3 extends over 16 amino acids. CDR3 bases: TGTGCCAGCAGTTTGTACTCGCAGGGCCGGCACAATGAGCAGTTCTTC. Its protein is CASSLYSQGRHNEQFF.

This clone was counted between two and nine times. V and J are TRBV25-1 and TRBJ2-3, with 9 bases that match TRBD2. The CDR3 contains 18 residues. Germline CDR1 reads MGHDK; CDR2 reads SYGVNS. Unmatched junction bases numbered 13, after V lost 3 bases and J lost 3 bases. CDR3 sequence: CASSEARSGSIGTDTQYF. The CDR3 DNA reads TGTGCCAGCAGTGAGGCGCGTAGCGGGAGTATTGGGACAGATACGCAGTATTTT.

This clone turned up a few times. V is TRBV7-2 and J is TRBJ2-1; 7 nucleotides line up with TRBD2. The trim removed 0 bases at V and 5 bases at J, leaving 10 bases unmatched. Germline CDR1 is SGHTA and CDR2 is FQGNSA. The CDR3 sequence is 17 residues long. DNA for the CDR3: TGTGCCAGCAGCTTAGCGATGGCGGGAGTGGGAAACAATGAGCAGTTCTTC. Protein sequence: CASSLAMAGVGNNEQFF.

In this sample, this clone turned up a few times. For the CDR3, the DNA is TGTGCCAGTAGTGAACGGGCCGACAGGCCCTACAATGAGCAGTTCTTC. Amino acid sequence: CASSERADRPYNEQFF. This chain connects TRBV19 to TRBJ2-1, with D possibly being TRBD1 (6 bases). The CDR3 runs 16 residues. CDR1 and CDR2 (germline): LNHDA, SQIVND (reference sequence). The ends were cut back, 5 bases at V and 2 bases at J, with 16 bases in the middle.

This chain connects TRBV5-4 to TRBJ1-1; D is uncertain. The CDR3 loop spans 13 amino acids. Germline V lookup: CDR1 SGHNT, CDR2 YYREEE (reference sequence). V lost 2 bases and J 3 bases, leaving 8 bases between the germline ends. CDR3 residues: CASSFGEDTEAFF. The CDR3, as DNA: TGTGCCAGCAGCTTCGGCGAGGACACTGAAGCTTTCTTT.

This clone has more than one count but fewer than ten. The chain recombines TRBV7-6 with TRBJ2-5, with 9 bases lining up with TRBD1. CDR1 and CDR2 from the germline V gene are SGHVS and FNYEAQ. This CDR3 comprises 15 residues. Losses at the gene ends were 4 bases for V and 1 base for J; bases not matched to a gene: 4. The CDR3 region is CASSSGQGAQETQYF. CDR3 coding DNA: TGTGCCAGCAGCTCGGGACAGGGTGCCCAAGAGACCCAGTACTTC.

The rearrangement joins TRBV5-6 to TRBJ2-1, with no clear D. The germline gives CDR1 SGHDT, CDR2 YYEEEE. The CDR3 is 14 amino acids. V lost 0 bases to trimming and J lost 6 bases, with 10 bases between them. CDR3 residues: CASSLGSAINEQFF. The CDR3 DNA follows: TGTGCCAGCAGCTTGGGATCAGCGATCAATGAGCAGTTCTTC.

The CDR3: CASREHGLAGLAKNIQYF. The CDR3 bases are TGCGCCAGCAGGGAACACGGACTAGCGGGTCTAGCCAAAAACATTCAGTACTTC. V and J are TRBV4-1 and TRBJ2-4, with TRBD2 matching 11 bases. Trimming took 6 bases from V and 0 from J; bases not matched to a gene: 10. Germline V gives CDR1 MGHRA, CDR2 YSYEKL. This CDR3 region has 18 residues.

The rearrangement uses TRBV18 and TRBJ2-1, with TRBD1 as a possible D gene (5 bases). CDR1 is KGHSH and CDR2 is LQKENI in the germline V gene. Trimming pared 5 bases from V and 10 bases from J, leaving 15 bases between. This CDR3 comprises 13 residues. The CDR3 reads CASSSTSGQEQFF. The CDR3, as DNA: TGTGCCAGCTCATCGACGTCAGGGCAGGAGCAGTTCTTC.

The chain couples TRBV7-8 to TRBJ1-2; TRBD1 matches at 7 bases. Germline V gives CDR1 SGHVS, CDR2 FQNEAQ. The CDR3 sequence is 15 residues long. Trimming at V came to 1 base and at J to 5 bases, leaving 7 bases not matched to a gene. The CDR3 sequence is CASSLGAGGIYGYTF. CDR3 DNA: TGTGCCAGCAGCTTAGGCGCAGGGGGAATATATGGCTACACCTTC.

This clone showed up just a few times. The J gene is TRBJ2-7, the V gene TRBV7-9, with D perhaps TRBD2 (6 bases). V was trimmed by 2 bases and J by 4 bases, leaving 15 bases between them. This CDR3 has 15 residues. The germline CDR1 and CDR2 sequences are SEHNR and FQNEAQ (reference sequence). The CDR3 nucleotides read TGTGCCAGCAGCTTATCTAGCGACGAGGTGTACGAGCAGTACTTC. It yields the protein CASSLSSDEVYEQYF.

This clone was observed a few times. This rearrangement joins TRBV28 to TRBJ2-7; TRBD2 might be the D (7 bases). Trimming stripped 7 bases from V and 3 bases from J, with 19 bases between. Germline CDR1 reads MDHEN; CDR2 reads SYDVKM. This CDR3 is 15 amino acids long. The CDR3 spells CASTLRGEGSYEQYF. The CDR3 DNA reads as TGTGCCAGCACCCTTAGGGGGGAGGGGAGCTACGAGCAGTACTTC.

The J gene is TRBJ2-1, the V gene TRBV7-9; 7 bases agree with TRBD2. Germline CDR1 and CDR2: SEHNR and FQNEAQ (reference sequence). J was trimmed by 8 bases and V by 8 bases; bases with no gene match: 6. The CDR3 extends over 12 amino acids. CDR3 bases: TGTGCCAGCCGAACTAGCGTGGATGAGCAGTTCTTC. Translating it yields CASRTSVDEQFF.

This clone was detected a few times. This sequence joins TRBV30 and TRBJ1-5, with TRBD1 as a possible D gene (6 bases). CDR1 and CDR2 (germline): GTSNPN, SVGIG (reference sequence). V was pared by 0 bases and J by 6 bases, with 12 bases between. The CDR3 length is 14 residues. For the CDR3, the DNA is TGTGCCTGGAGTGTACGGGGGGCTGGTCAGCCCCAGCATTTT. This translates into CAWSVRGAGQPQHF.

This clone was picked up a small number of times. The chain has TRBV5-1 and TRBJ2-6; D is uncertain. V lost 0 bases and J 1 base, leaving 5 bases between the germline ends. The V gene's germline CDR1 is SGHRS and CDR2 YFSETQ. The CDR3 contains 15 residues. The CDR3 region is CASSLETSGANVLTF. Here the CDR3 DNA reads TGCGCCAGCAGCTTGGAGACTTCTGGGGCCAACGTCCTGACTTTC.

The V call is TRBV4-1, the J call TRBJ2-5, with D possibly being TRBD1 (7 bases). Germline CDR1 MGHRA, CDR2 YSYEKL. The CDR3 is 15 amino acids. Trimming took off 0 bases at V and 3 bases at J, with 11 bases between the two ends. The CDR3 region is CASSQDPRGEETQYF. The CDR3 DNA follows: TGCGCCAGCAGCCAAGACCCCAGGGGGGAAGAGACCCAGTACTTC.

The chain has TRBV19 and TRBJ1-1, with 11 nucleotides matching TRBD1. Per germline, CDR1 LNHDA and CDR2 SQIVND (reference sequence). The CDR3 consists of 17 residues. Losses at the gene ends were 6 bases for V and 0 bases for J; bases not matched to a gene: 9. CDR3 coding DNA: TGTGCCAGTAGAGGACAGGGGGCTTCGTCGATGAACACTGAAGCTTTCTTT. It translates to CASRGQGASSMNTEAFF.

This clone was counted between two and nine times. The genes are TRBV28 and TRBJ1-5; TRBD1 matches at 9 bases. The CDR3 is made up of 14 amino acids. Losses at the gene ends were 6 bases for V and 3 bases for J; bases not matched to a gene: 3. Germline V gene sequence: CDR1 MDHEN, CDR2 SYDVKM. The CDR3 region has the DNA TGTGCCAGCAGCACAGGGGGCACCAATCAGCCCCAGCATTTT. Its protein product is CASSTGGTNQPQHF.

The chain uses TRBV2 and TRBJ2-1; 7 bases are shared with TRBD2. The ends lost 4 bases at V and 5 bases at J; junction bases unmatched: 5. Germline V gives CDR1 SNHLY, CDR2 FYNNEI. The CDR3 is made up of 14 amino acids. CDR3 residues: CASSGEGLNNEQFF. In DNA form, the CDR3 reads TGTGCCAGCAGTGGGGAGGGCCTCAACAATGAGCAGTTCTTC.

This clone was seen more than once but under ten times. The chain recombines TRBV28 with TRBJ2-1, with TRBD2 as a possible D gene (6 bases). V was clipped by 2 bases and J by 5 bases, with 13 bases between them. The germline CDR1 and CDR2 sequences are MDHEN and SYDVKM. The CDR3 is 15 amino acids. CDR3 sequence (DNA): TGTGCCAGCAGTTTACCGGGGGAGGTAAACAATGAGCAGTTCTTC. Residues: CASSLPGEVNNEQFF.

This clone was recorded a few times. This chain uses TRBV6-1 with TRBJ2-3, with TRBD1 identical over 7 bases. The V segment lost 4 bases and the J segment 1 base; nucleotides outside the gene matches: 5. The germline V gene encodes CDR1 MNHNS and CDR2 SASEGT. The CDR3 runs 15 residues. CDR3 residues: CASSANTGGTDTQYF. DNA of the CDR3: TGTGCCAGCAGTGCTAATACAGGGGGCACAGATACGCAGTATTTT.

This chain links TRBV6-5 with TRBJ1-5; 8 positions match TRBD1. This CDR3 region has 15 residues. From germline, CDR1 is MNHEY and CDR2 SVGAGI. The trim removed 6 bases at V and 1 base at J, leaving 5 bases unmatched. The CDR3 reads CASRRTGWSNQPQHF. Written as DNA, the CDR3 is TGTGCCAGCAGGCGGACAGGGTGGAGCAATCAGCCCCAGCATTTT.

The CDR3 region has the DNA TGTGCCAGCAGCCCAGAAACAGGGGTTGGTGAAAAACTGTTTTTT. This translates into CASSPETGVGEKLFF. This chain uses TRBV5-6 with TRBJ1-4; 7 nucleotides agree with TRBD1. This CDR3 comprises 15 residues. Germline-derived CDR1 and CDR2 are SGHDT and YYEEEE. Trimming removed 4 bases from V and 7 bases from J; junction bases left unmatched: 10.